One and the same sample provided the 13 T cell receptor beta chains below, sequenced in a study of blood T cell repertoires in COVID-19. The protocol was immunoSEQ multiplex PCR, while the TCRdb copy is restricted to in-frame clones and leaves out a portion. The sample contains about 160,000 clones, roughly 82% of which appear only once. Sequencing was done on a sample of peripheral blood. The receptors come from a woman aged 40 to 49 with COVID-19, enrolled during active disease.

The chain recombines TRBV4-1 with TRBJ1-4; TRBD1 aligns across 7 bases. The germline V gene has CDR1 MGHRA and CDR2 YSYEKL. CDR3 size: 17 residues. Germline trimming cut 1 base from V and 3 bases from J; bases unmatched to any gene: 8. The CDR3 here is CASSQAANRGSNEKLFF. The CDR3 region has the DNA TGCGCCAGCAGCCAAGCGGCGAACAGGGGCTCTAATGAAAAACTGTTTTTT.

The V call is TRBV5-6, the J call TRBJ2-3; D possibly corresponds to TRBD1 (5 bases). Trimming removed 6 bases at V and 4 bases at J, with 21 bases between. CDR1 and CDR2 from the germline V gene are SGHDT and YYEEEE. This CDR3 region has 16 residues. CDR3 residues: CASIQGVRASPDTQYF. The CDR3 nucleotides are TGTGCCAGCATTCAAGGGGTCAGGGCCAGCCCAGATACGCAGTATTTT.

The V call is TRBV4-1, the J call TRBJ2-1, with 9 bases that match TRBD2. CDR3 length: 15 residues. The junction had 9 bases not matched to a gene; V was cut back by 2 bases and J by 10 bases. The V gene's germline CDR1 is MGHRA and CDR2 YSYEKL. CDR3: CASSQSSGTQFEQFF. DNA for the CDR3: TGCGCCAGCAGCCAATCTAGCGGGACACAATTCGAGCAGTTCTTC.

This clone appeared a single time. V usage is TRBV7-9 and J usage is TRBJ1-1; D is undetermined. From germline, CDR1 is SEHNR and CDR2 FQNEAQ (reference sequence). With 5 bases removed from V and 2 bases from J, the gap between germline ends came to 12 bases. The CDR3 sequence is 14 residues long. This CDR3 is CASSNRRHNTEAFF. The DNA for the CDR3 is TGTGCCAGCAGCAACCGCCGACACAACACTGAAGCTTTCTTT.

The V gene is TRBV6-2 or TRBV6-3, the J gene TRBJ2-6; tentatively, D is TRBD2 (7 bases). CDR3 length equals 14 residues. Germline CDR1 MNHEY, CDR2 SVGEGT. V lost 3 bases and J 14 bases, leaving 17 bases between the germline ends. The CDR3 DNA reads as TGTGCCAGCAGTTATCGGGGGGCGCTTAGGATCCTGACTTTC. It encodes CASSYRGALRILTF.

The chain is built from TRBV6-5 and TRBJ1-1; perhaps TRBD1 as D (6 bases). The V gene's germline CDR1 is MNHEY and CDR2 SVGAGI. The CDR3 is 13 residues long. Trimming took 5 bases from V and 3 from J, leaving 10 bases between them. The DNA of the CDR3 is TGTGCCAGCAGTAATCGACAGGACACTGAAGCTTTCTTT. Amino acid sequence: CASSNRQDTEAFF.

The chain uses TRBV6-4 and TRBJ1-2; no clear D. From germline, CDR1 is MRHNA and CDR2 SNTAGT. This CDR3 contains 12 residues. V lost 0 bases and J 11 bases, leaving 10 bases between the germline ends. The DNA for the CDR3 is TGTGCCAGCAGTGACTCGGGGAGCTCATACACCTTC. This translates into CASSDSGSSYTF.

This clone was found once. The rearrangement uses TRBV27 and TRBJ2-5; the match to TRBD1 covers 8 bases. The CDR3 consists of 14 residues. V was clipped by 3 bases and J by 3 bases; unmatched bases: 3. Germline loops: CDR1 MNHEY, CDR2 SMNVEV (reference sequence). The CDR3 here is CASSLVTGEETQYF. CDR3 sequence (DNA): TGTGCCAGCAGTTTGGTGACAGGGGAAGAGACCCAGTACTTC.

The V gene is TRBV7-8, the J gene TRBJ1-4, with a possible D match to TRBD1 (5 bases). CDR3 length: 14 amino acids. The V and J ends lost 3 bases and 3 bases respectively, with 8 bases between them. Germline-derived CDR1 and CDR2 are SGHVS and FQNEAQ. In nucleotides, the CDR3 is TGTGCCAGCAGCTTCCGGGACTCTAATGAAAAACTGTTTTTT. Its protein product is CASSFRDSNEKLFF.

This chain links TRBV3-1 (or the pseudogene TRBV3-2) with TRBJ1-1, with D possibly TRBD1 on 6 matching bases. Germline lookup yields CDR1 LGHDT and CDR2 YNNKEL (reference sequence). The CDR3 consists of 15 residues. Deletions cut 2 bases from V and 3 bases from J, with 13 bases between. The chain's CDR3 is CASSQFRGWDTEAFF. The CDR3 DNA sequence: TGTGCCAGCAGCCAATTCAGGGGCTGGGACACTGAAGCTTTCTTT.

The V gene is TRBV7-2, the J gene TRBJ2-6, with 8 bases identical to TRBD2. The CDR3 has 17 amino acids. The V segment lost 1 base and the J segment 1 base; nucleotides outside the gene matches: 3. Germline V gene lookup returns CDR1 SGHTA and CDR2 FQGNSA. CDR3 amino acids: CASSLVRGGSGANVLTF. The CDR3 coding sequence is TGTGCCAGCAGCTTAGTTCGGGGGGGTTCTGGGGCCAACGTCCTGACTTTC.

The gene calls are TRBV5-1 and TRBJ2-3, with TRBD1 matching 9 bases. Losses at the gene ends were 4 bases for V and 6 bases for J; bases not matched to a gene: 12. Germline CDR1 reads SGHRS; CDR2 reads YFSETQ. The CDR3 runs 16 residues. This CDR3 reads CASSLDGTGRADTQYF. CDR3 nucleotide sequence: TGCGCCAGCAGCCTCGACGGGACAGGGAGAGCGGATACGCAGTATTTT. Full variable domain (missing parts from reference TRBV5-1 and TRBJ2-3): KAGVTQTPRYLIKTRGQQVTLSCSPISGHRSVSWYQQTPGQGLQFLFEYFSETQRNKGNFPGRFSGRQFSNSRSEMNVSTLELGDSALYLCASSLDGTGRADTQYFGPGTRLTVL.

This sequence joins TRBV19 and TRBJ1-6; possible D gene TRBD1, 6 bases. The germline V gene has CDR1 LNHDA and CDR2 SQIVND (reference sequence). The CDR3 has 16 residues. Trimming took 4 bases from V and 10 from J, leaving 20 bases between them. CDR3 sequence (DNA): TGTGCCAGTAGTACCACCCACAGGGCTTGGCGGTCACCCCTCCACTTT. It encodes CASSTTHRAWRSPLHF.